The 20 T cell receptor beta chains below all came from one sample that was sequenced in a study of blood T cell repertoires in COVID-19. Clones were read by immunoSEQ multiplex PCR, and TCRdb kept only the in-frame ones, dropping some. The table shows tens of thousands of clones, with about 92% occurring only once. The sequencing sample was made of peripheral blood. These TCRs come from a man aged 45-65 years with acute or convalescent COVID-19.

The rearrangement links TRBV3-1 (or the pseudogene TRBV3-2) to TRBJ2-2; 7 bases map to TRBD1. The CDR3 length is 17 residues. The V and J ends lost 2 bases and 6 bases, in that order; junction bases with no gene match: 12. Germline values: CDR1 LGHDT, CDR2 YNNKEL (reference sequence). CDR3 sequence (DNA): TGTGCCAGCAGCCAACTCCTGACAGGGAAAGGGGCCGGGGAGCTGTTTTTT. This gives the protein CASSQLLTGKGAGELFF.

The rearrangement uses TRBV5-6 and TRBJ2-7; 7 bases align to TRBD1. Unmatched junction bases numbered 7, after V lost 0 bases and J lost 7 bases. Germline CDR1 SGHDT, CDR2 YYEEEE. CDR3 length: 14 amino acids. The CDR3 region has the DNA TGTGCCAGCAGCTTGGTAGCAGGGGGTGATGAGCAGTACTTC. Its protein is CASSLVAGGDEQYF.

This chain joins TRBV19 and TRBJ1-1; D gene unclear. Germline lookup yields CDR1 LNHDA and CDR2 SQIVND (reference sequence). The CDR3 spans 13 residues. V was cut by 7 bases and J by 3 bases, with 12 bases left in between. CDR3 DNA sequence: TGTGCCAGTAATTTCGCGAGGGACACTGAAGCTTTCTTT. It encodes CASNFARDTEAFF.

V usage is TRBV19 and J usage is TRBJ1-2, with D possibly TRBD1 on 6 matching bases. The germline gives CDR1 LNHDA, CDR2 SQIVND (reference sequence). Trimming cost V 7 bases and J 4 bases, with 22 bases left between them. The CDR3 loop spans 16 amino acids. For the CDR3, the DNA is TGTGCCAGTATTTCTATTGGGACACAAGGGTCCTATGGCTACACCTTC. This gives the protein CASISIGTQGSYGYTF.

This chain connects TRBV6-5 to TRBJ1-1; TRBD1 matches at 8 bases. The CDR3 contains 15 residues. V was clipped by 4 bases and J by 1 base; unmatched bases: 5. Germline CDR1 and CDR2: MNHEY and SVGAGI. This chain's CDR3 is CASSLTRGQNTEAFF. CDR3 bases: TGTGCCAGCAGTTTAACCAGGGGGCAGAACACTGAAGCTTTCTTT.

V and J are TRBV24-1 and TRBJ2-2; possible D gene TRBD2, 7 bases. This CDR3 has 17 residues. Germline V gives CDR1 KGHDR, CDR2 SFDVKD. V was trimmed by 0 bases and J by 6 bases, leaving 16 bases between them. CDR3 DNA sequence: TGTGCCACCAGTGATTTGGGGGGGGCCCCGGCCCCCGGGGAGCTGTTTTTT. Translation gives CATSDLGGAPAPGELFF.

J is TRBJ1-6 and V is TRBV2, with D hard to call. The length of the CDR3 is 18 residues. The germline V and J ends were trimmed by 4 bases and 7 bases, with 23 bases remaining between them. Germline V gene sequence: CDR1 SNHLY, CDR2 FYNNEI. The CDR3 protein is CASSVSSDPGFTNSPLHF. CDR3 coding DNA: TGTGCCAGCAGTGTCAGTTCAGACCCGGGGTTTACCAATTCACCCCTCCACTTT.

The chain combines TRBV5-5 with TRBJ2-7; 7 bases agree with TRBD1. Germline-derived CDR1 and CDR2 are SGHKS and YYEKEE (reference sequence). With 4 bases clipped from V and 1 base from J, the junction kept 8 bases outside the gene matches. This CDR3 is built from 15 residues. Here the CDR3 DNA reads TGTGCCAGCAGCCTGAACGGGGACAGTTCCTACGAGCAGTACTTC. Protein sequence: CASSLNGDSSYEQYF.

The gene calls are TRBV5-5 and TRBJ2-5, with TRBD1 matching 9 bases. Germline trimming cut 4 bases from V and 7 bases from J; bases unmatched to any gene: 5. The CDR3 runs 13 residues. Germline V lookup: CDR1 SGHKS, CDR2 YYEKEE (reference sequence). CDR3 region: CASSPGQGVTQYF. The CDR3 coding sequence is TGTGCCAGCAGCCCGGGACAGGGAGTGACCCAGTACTTC.

This clone has just one count. This chain joins TRBV9 and TRBJ1-1; D is uncertain. With 5 bases removed from V and 3 bases from J, the gap between germline ends came to 11 bases. This CDR3 region has 13 residues. Looked up from germline, CDR1 is SGDLS and CDR2 is YYNGEE. The CDR3 DNA is TGTGCCAGCAGTGAGACATCCGACACTGAAGCTTTCTTT. Translating it yields CASSETSDTEAFF.

The chain couples TRBV7-9 to TRBJ2-3; TRBD2 aligns across 9 bases. The junction had 10 bases not matched to a gene; V was cut back by 5 bases and J by 4 bases. The V gene's germline CDR1 is SEHNR and CDR2 FQNEAQ (reference sequence). The CDR3 has 16 amino acids. This CDR3 reads CASSTQIAGAPDTQYF. The CDR3 DNA is TGTGCCAGCAGCACCCAAATAGCGGGAGCCCCAGATACGCAGTATTTT.

This clone has more than one count but fewer than ten. This chain joins TRBV5-1 and TRBJ2-3; tentatively, D is TRBD2 (6 bases). Trimming cost V 0 bases and J 1 base, with 9 bases left between them. The CDR3 has 15 amino acids. Germline lookup yields CDR1 SGHRS and CDR2 YFSETQ. CDR3 residues: CASSLVASGTDTQYF. CDR3 DNA: TGCGCCAGCAGCTTGGTGGCTAGCGGCACAGATACGCAGTATTTT. Together with reference TRBV5-1 and TRBJ2-3, the CDR3 gives the full variable domain: KAGVTQTPRYLIKTRGQQVTLSCSPISGHRSVSWYQQTPGQGLQFLFEYFSETQRNKGNFPGRFSGRQFSNSRSEMNVSTLELGDSALYLCASSLVASGTDTQYFGPGTRLTVL.

The V and J genes are TRBV9 and TRBJ2-2; 9 nucleotides match TRBD1. The germline V gene has CDR1 SGDLS and CDR2 YYNGEE. The CDR3 extends over 19 amino acids. V trimming: 0 bases; J trimming: 1 base; junction bases outside the gene matches: 10. CDR3 sequence: CASSVVQGARAVNTGELFF. CDR3 sequence (DNA): TGTGCCAGCAGCGTAGTACAGGGGGCCCGCGCGGTGAACACCGGGGAGCTGTTTTTT.

The rearrangement joins TRBV16 to TRBJ1-3, with a weak D call TRBD1 (6 bases). The V end lost 0 bases, the J end lost 1 base, and 16 bases lay between the germline ends. The CDR3 is 18 amino acids. CDR1 is KGHSY, CDR2 FQNENV, per germline. CDR3 amino acids: CASSQSRAGGDSGNTIYF. The CDR3 DNA is TGTGCCAGCAGCCAATCAAGAGCGGGGGGCGATTCTGGAAACACCATATATTTT.

The chain combines TRBV13 with TRBJ2-7; D unclear. From germline, CDR1 is PRHDT and CDR2 FYEKMQ (reference sequence). V lost 5 bases, J lost 1 base, and 9 bases lay in between. The CDR3 runs 13 residues. Written as DNA, the CDR3 is TGTGCCAGCAGCCCTGCGAATTCCTACGAGCAGTACGTC. Translated, it gives CASSPANSYEQYV.

Only one count was recorded for this clone. V usage is TRBV7-2 and J usage is TRBJ2-3; 10 bases line up with TRBD2. Trimming removed 5 bases from V and 0 bases from J; junction bases left unmatched: 5. This CDR3 comprises 16 residues. Per the germline V gene, CDR1 is SGHTA and CDR2 is FQGNSA. The CDR3 DNA follows: TGTGCCAGCAGCGGACTAGCGGACTCTAGCACAGATACGCAGTATTTT. Translated, it gives CASSGLADSSTDTQYF.

The V and J genes are TRBV3-1 (or the pseudogene TRBV3-2) and TRBJ1-2; weak D call: TRBD1 (5 bases). This CDR3 comprises 14 residues. V lost 4 bases and J 6 bases, leaving 15 bases between the germline ends. The germline V gene encodes CDR1 LGHDT and CDR2 YNNKEL (reference sequence). The CDR3 DNA follows: TGTGCCAGCAGCCTGGGGGAGGGAAGACATGGCTACACCTTC. It is translated as CASSLGEGRHGYTF.

The CDR3: CASSLGDNEQFF. The CDR3 DNA reads TGTGCCAGCAGCTTAGGCGACAATGAGCAGTTCTTC. The chain recombines TRBV7-9 with TRBJ2-1; D is unresolved. V shed 1 base and J shed 5 bases, with 3 bases lying between them. This CDR3 region has 12 residues. Germline lookup yields CDR1 SEHNR and CDR2 FQNEAQ (reference sequence).

This chain joins TRBV27 and TRBJ2-5, with TRBD2 identical over 9 bases. This CDR3 comprises 15 residues. The germline gives CDR1 MNHEY, CDR2 SMNVEV (reference sequence). V gave up 8 bases and J gave up 2 bases; unmatched junction bases: 9. CDR3 protein: CASARLAVSQETQYF. In DNA, the CDR3 is TGTGCCAGCGCCCGACTAGCGGTCTCTCAAGAGACCCAGTACTTC.

The genes are TRBV29-1 and TRBJ1-2; D perhaps matches TRBD1 (6 bases). The germline V gene has CDR1 SQVTM and CDR2 ANQGSEA. Trimming took off 3 bases at V and 5 bases at J, with 22 bases between the two ends. The CDR3 sequence is 16 residues long. The CDR3 region is CSVDEQQGTIVYGYTF. The CDR3 nucleotides read TGCAGCGTTGACGAACAACAGGGTACTATAGTTTATGGCTACACCTTC.